The clone carrying this T cell receptor (beta chain) has at least ten counts. The antigen remains unidentified. The sample originates from a study of early T cells in non-severe SARS-CoV-2 infection. Turning to the study itself: Sequencing targeted bulk RNA from unsorted whole blood, leaving chains unpaired. Findings and caveats of the study: Anti-spike CD8 specificities were favored by VDJdb matching, whose results missed private and CD4 specificities.

Germline trimming cut 5 bases from V and 5 bases from J; bases unmatched to any gene: 7. Germline lookup yields CDR1 SGHTA and CDR2 FQGNSA. The CDR3 sequence is 14 residues long. Unique molecular identifiers were added to individual cDNA molecules. TCRdb reprocessed the 5' RACE reads with MiXCR, giving one entry per CDR3 protein. Of about 92,000 distinct CDR3 sequences in the sample, over 13% were seen once. This receptor was obtained from an adult who was a healthcare worker with PCR-confirmed SARS-CoV-2 infection or an uninfected control (not recorded which). The genes are TRBV7-2 and TRBJ2-7; 9 positions match TRBD2. Sequencing was done on a sample of whole blood. CDR3 bases: TGTGCCAGCAGCCCCTTTGCGGGAGGGAACGAGCAGTACTTC. It translates to CASSPFAGGNEQYF.